Following are 9 T cell receptor beta chains from one sample sequenced in a study of CD8 T cells in Susac syndrome. After extraction with the RNeasy kit, roughly 0.5 to 1 ug of the RNA was reverse transcribed using random hexamers. Each CDR3 protein gets one entry after TCRdb re-called the immunoSEQ multiplex PCR reads with MiXCR. The profile shows about 190,000 distinct CDR3 sequences, 90% to 96% of them singletons. Sequencing was performed on CD4+ T cells from PBMCs. These receptors all come from a human donor with Susac syndrome.

The J gene is TRBJ2-5, the V gene TRBV14; 10 bases match TRBD2. J gave up 5 bases and V 4 bases, and 7 bases lay outside the gene matches. The CDR3 sequence is 15 residues long. Germline lookup yields CDR1 SGHDN and CDR2 FVKESK. The CDR3 protein is CASSPQRGGSETQYF. For the CDR3, the DNA is TGTGCCAGCAGCCCACAGCGGGGGGGCTCGGAGACCCAGTACTTC.

This CDR3 is CASRKGSQSYNEQFF. In DNA, the CDR3 is TGTGCCAGTAGAAAAGGGTCACAATCCTACAATGAGCAGTTCTTC. This chain connects TRBV19 to TRBJ2-1, with no clear D. Germline V gene data show CDR1 as LNHDA and CDR2 as SQIVND (reference sequence). This CDR3 has 15 residues. With 6 bases removed from V and 1 base from J, the gap between germline ends came to 13 bases.

This rearrangement joins TRBV5-1 to TRBJ2-1; 7 bases align to TRBD2. The CDR3 runs to 13 residues. From germline, CDR1 is SGHRS and CDR2 YFSETQ. Trimming took 7 bases from V and 2 from J; bases not matched to a gene: 3. CDR3 DNA: TGCGCCAGCCAACGGGGGGCCTACAATGAGCAGTTCTTC. It encodes CASQRGAYNEQFF.

The chain has TRBV27 and TRBJ1-1; D not resolved. Germline V CDR1 and CDR2: MNHEY, SMNVEV (reference sequence). V shed 4 bases and J shed 1 base, with 10 bases lying between them. CDR3 length: 14 amino acids. CDR3 protein: CASSSPGRNTEAFF. CDR3 DNA: TGTGCCAGCAGTTCCCCCGGAAGGAACACTGAAGCTTTCTTT.

The gene calls are TRBV2 and TRBJ1-5, with D unresolved. Trimming removed 2 bases at V and 3 bases at J, with 8 bases between. Germline V gene lookup returns CDR1 SNHLY and CDR2 FYNNEI. There are 14 residues in the CDR3. The CDR3 coding sequence is TGTGCCAGCAGTGAACGGCAGCCCAATCAGCCCCAGCATTTT. Its protein product is CASSERQPNQPQHF.

The V gene is TRBV3-1, the J gene TRBJ1-6, with 7 bases aligning to TRBD1. Germline V gene sequence: CDR1 LGHDT, CDR2 YNNKEL (reference sequence). CDR3 size: 15 residues. V lost 4 bases and J lost 7; bases outside the gene matches: 7. The CDR3 here is CASSLRQGGNSPLHF. The CDR3 DNA sequence: TGTGCCAGCAGCCTCCGACAGGGCGGGAATTCACCCCTCCACTTT.

The chain is built from TRBV6-6 and TRBJ2-7, with 7 bases that match TRBD2. Germline V gene lookup returns CDR1 MNHNY and CDR2 SVGAGI (reference sequence). The CDR3 extends over 16 amino acids. V shed 0 bases and J 5 bases; nucleotides not matched to a gene: 10. The CDR3 DNA reads as TGTGCCAGCAGTTACTCCATGGGGGGAGGGAAGGACGAGCAGTACTTC. Translated, it gives CASSYSMGGGKDEQYF.

The chain uses TRBV7-6 and TRBJ1-1; maybe TRBD1 (6 bases). The germline V gene encodes CDR1 SGHVS and CDR2 FNYEAQ. Trimming pared 8 bases from V and 3 bases from J, leaving 16 bases between. The CDR3 length is 14 residues. DNA of the CDR3: TGTGCCAGCTTTAACGGGGGGCTGGACACTGAAGCTTTCTTT. It yields the protein CASFNGGLDTEAFF.

CDR3 in amino acids: CASSQEFAGRNEQFF. DNA of the CDR3: TGCGCCAGCAGCCAAGAGTTTGCGGGGCGCAATGAGCAGTTCTTC. The chain couples TRBV4-1 to TRBJ2-1, with a possible D match to TRBD2 (6 bases). This CDR3 is 15 amino acids long. Germline CDR1 and CDR2: MGHRA and YSYEKL. Trimming cost V 0 bases and J 6 bases, with 12 bases left between them.